This T cell receptor beta chain comes out of a study of blood T cell repertoires in COVID-19. Study summary: Collection of acute and convalescent COVID-19 samples took place in the United States, Italy and Spain. Sources were T cells, B-cell-depleted T cells, or PBMCs; the material itself was cDNA or gDNA.

In the original workflow: Reference gene primer amplification yielded estimated nucleated cell counts. The assay was immunoSEQ multiplex PCR, and TCRdb's table has in-frame clones only and misses some. V and J calls and clone size are those listed in that table; D and trimming were worked out from the DNA. The sample yields 95,000 to 110,000 clones, about 88% seen once. This CDR3 comprises 13 residues. The sequencing sample was made of peripheral blood. The chain joins TRBV21-1 to TRBJ1-5. TRBV21-1 is termed a pseudogene. The source is a human donor in a cohort sampled during active COVID-19. CDR3 sequence reads: CASSPMEIQPQHF. The CDR3 DNA is TGTGCCAGCAGCCCCATGGAGATCCAGCCCCAGCATTTT.